In this sample, the clone carrying this T cell receptor beta chain turned up many times. The antigen is undetermined. This specimen belongs to a study of regulatory T cells in long-lasting Graves disease. Findings and caveats of the study: Persistent patients had a count of shared public clonotypes (around 2,500) that exceeded that of new patients (about 930).

The CDR3 is 13 residues long. The V and J ends lost 7 bases and 4 bases respectively, with 14 bases between them. Germline V gene sequence: CDR1 SNHLY, CDR2 FYNNEI. Time point of the sample: newly diagnosed GD, antithyroid drugs for less than 3 months. From RNA extracted from PBMCs, the TCR library was made. HTBI primers from iRepertoire and Arm-PCR of CDR3 regions yielded the TCR beta libraries. TCRdb reanalysed the multiplex PCR reads using MiXCR and keeps one entry per CDR3 protein. The sample lists about 500,000 distinct CDR3 sequences, under 20% occurring once. Separately, the same data were catalogued under a study of T cells in Graves' hyperthyroidism and ophthalmopathy. That study reports: Diagnostic decisions used clinical symptoms, serum thyroxine and TRAb, thyroid ultrasound and orbital computed tomography. Ophthalmopathy and stable hyperthyroidism were separated by a 13 V-J model. In validation, the model predicted ophthalmopathy. These predictions came a median roughly 6 months before onset.

Here the sequenced sample was peripheral blood mononuclear cells (PBMCs), taken at new diagnosis, from a patient treated with antithyroid drugs. The chain links TRBV2 to TRBJ2-7; maybe TRBD1 (6 bases). The sequence was collected from a man aged 40-55 years with Graves disease. CDR3 nucleotide sequence: TGTGCCAGCAACAGGGAAGGGACGTACGAGCAGTACTTC. Its protein product is CASNREGTYEQYF.